These 7 T cell receptor beta chains were sequenced from one sample in a study of blood T cell repertoires in COVID-19. Clones were sequenced by immunoSEQ multiplex PCR, and TCRdb holds only the in-frame ones, with some missing. The table records approximately 90,000 clones, around 87% of them present only once. Sequences were obtained from peripheral blood. The receptors here all came from a human donor in a cohort sampled during active COVID-19.

This clone was seen a few times. The chain carries TRBV4-1 and TRBJ2-7; D perhaps matches TRBD2 (6 bases). V shed 1 base and J shed 4 bases, with 11 bases lying between them. This CDR3 region has 14 residues. CDR1 is MGHRA, CDR2 YSYEKL, per germline. DNA of the CDR3: TGCGCCAGCAGCCAAGTTCAGGAGGGATACGAGCAGTACTTC. This encodes CASSQVQEGYEQYF.

This chain connects TRBV5-6 to TRBJ1-1; perhaps TRBD1 as D (5 bases). Germline lookup yields CDR1 SGHDT and CDR2 YYEEEE. The CDR3 sequence is 13 residues long. Trimming shortened V by 5 bases and J by 4 bases, and 12 bases separated the two germline ends. In nucleotides, the CDR3 is TGTGCCAGCAGTGCAAGGGGTTTCACTGAAGCTTTCTTT. It is translated as CASSARGFTEAFF. Supplemented by reference TRBV5-6 and TRBJ1-1, the full variable domain reads DAGVTQSPTHLIKTRGQQVTLRCSPKSGHDTVSWYQQALGQGPQFIFQYYEEEERQRGNFPDRFSGHQFPNYSSELNVNALLLGDSALYLCASSARGFTEAFFGQGTRLTVV.

This chain joins TRBV30 and TRBJ1-2; no definite D call. V was clipped by 1 base and J by 5 bases, with 5 bases between them. The germline V gene encodes CDR1 GTSNPN and CDR2 SVGIG (reference sequence). This CDR3 region has 11 residues. The CDR3 is CAWSARYGYTF. CDR3 coding DNA: TGTGCCTGGAGTGCTAGGTATGGCTACACCTTC.

This sequence joins TRBV6-2 or TRBV6-3 and TRBJ2-7; 14 bases align to TRBD2. The CDR3 covers 17 residues. V lost 1 base and J lost 3; bases outside the gene matches: 5. Looked up from germline, CDR1 is MNHEY and CDR2 is SVGEGT. CDR3 sequence: CASSYYGTSGGNYEQYF. The CDR3 coding sequence is TGTGCCAGCAGTTACTATGGGACTAGCGGGGGAAACTACGAGCAGTACTTC.

The rearrangement joins TRBV9 to TRBJ2-1, with D possibly matching TRBD2 (6 bases). From germline, CDR1 is SGDLS and CDR2 YYNGEE. CDR3 size: 15 residues. V dropped 6 bases and J dropped 6 bases, with 19 bases sitting between them. The CDR3: CASTPGSGEFNEQFF. The CDR3, as DNA: TGTGCCAGCACCCCCGGGTCGGGGGAGTTCAATGAGCAGTTCTTC.

This clone was observed a handful of times. The J gene is TRBJ1-2, the V gene TRBV19; no clear D. V lost 8 bases, J lost 0 bases, and 7 bases lay in between. There are 12 residues in the CDR3. Germline loops: CDR1 LNHDA, CDR2 SQIVND (reference sequence). The CDR3 loop reads CASGRTNYGYTF. CDR3 sequence (DNA): TGTGCCAGTGGGCGCACTAACTATGGCTACACCTTC.

The genes are TRBV30 and TRBJ1-2, with D perhaps TRBD1 (6 bases). This CDR3 spans 12 amino acids. Trimming took off 3 bases at V and 4 bases at J, with 9 bases between the two ends. The germline CDR1 and CDR2 sequences are GTSNPN and SVGIG (reference sequence). DNA for the CDR3: TGTGCCTGGAGCCCGGACAGCTATGGCTACACCTTC. Residues: CAWSPDSYGYTF.